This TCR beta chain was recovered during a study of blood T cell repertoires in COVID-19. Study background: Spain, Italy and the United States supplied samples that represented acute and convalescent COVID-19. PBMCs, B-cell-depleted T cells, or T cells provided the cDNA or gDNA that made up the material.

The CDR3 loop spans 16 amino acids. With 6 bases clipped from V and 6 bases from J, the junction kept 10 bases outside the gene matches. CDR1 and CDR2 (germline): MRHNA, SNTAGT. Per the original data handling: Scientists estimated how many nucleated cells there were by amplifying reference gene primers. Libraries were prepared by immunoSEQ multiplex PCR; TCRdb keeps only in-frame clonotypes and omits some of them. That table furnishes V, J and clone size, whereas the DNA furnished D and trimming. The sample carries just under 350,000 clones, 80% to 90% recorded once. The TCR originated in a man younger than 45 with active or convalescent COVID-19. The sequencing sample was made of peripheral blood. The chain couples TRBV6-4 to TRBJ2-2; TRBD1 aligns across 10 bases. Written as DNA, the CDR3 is TGTGCCAGCAGCCCCTTCAGGGGACAGGGGCCCGGGGAGCTGTTTTTT. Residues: CASSPFRGQGPGELFF.